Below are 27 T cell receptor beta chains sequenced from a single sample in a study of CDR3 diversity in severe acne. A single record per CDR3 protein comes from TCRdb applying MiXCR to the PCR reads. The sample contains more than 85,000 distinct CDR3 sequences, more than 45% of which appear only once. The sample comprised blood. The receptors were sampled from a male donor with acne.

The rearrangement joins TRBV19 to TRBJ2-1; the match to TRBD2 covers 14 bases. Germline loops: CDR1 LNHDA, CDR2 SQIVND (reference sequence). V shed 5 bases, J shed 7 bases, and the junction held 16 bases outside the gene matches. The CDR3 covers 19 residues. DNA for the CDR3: TGTGCCAGTAGTTTCCAAACTAGACTAGCGGGAGGGGCAGAAAATGAGCAGTTCTTC. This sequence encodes CASSFQTRLAGGAENEQFF.

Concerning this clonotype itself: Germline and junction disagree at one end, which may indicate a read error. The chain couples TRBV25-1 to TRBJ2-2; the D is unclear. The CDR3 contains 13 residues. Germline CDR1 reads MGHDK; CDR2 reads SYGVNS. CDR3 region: CACRRANTGELFF. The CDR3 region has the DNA TGTGCCTGCAGACGGGCGAACACCGGGGAGCTGTTTTTT.

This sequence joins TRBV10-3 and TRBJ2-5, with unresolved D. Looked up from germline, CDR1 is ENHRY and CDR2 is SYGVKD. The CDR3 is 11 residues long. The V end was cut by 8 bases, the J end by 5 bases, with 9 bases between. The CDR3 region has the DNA TGTGCCATCCTCACAACTGAGACCCAGTACTTC. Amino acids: CAILTTETQYF.

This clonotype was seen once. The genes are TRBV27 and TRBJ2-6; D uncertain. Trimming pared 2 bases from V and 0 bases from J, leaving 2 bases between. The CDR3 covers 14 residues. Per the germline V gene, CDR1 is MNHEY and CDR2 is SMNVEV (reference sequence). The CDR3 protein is CASSLISGANVLTF. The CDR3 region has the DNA TGTGCCAGCAGTTTAATCTCTGGGGCCAACGTCCTGACTTTC. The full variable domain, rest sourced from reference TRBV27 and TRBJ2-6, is EAQVTQNPRYLITVTGKKLTVTCSQNMNHEYMSWYRQDPGLGLRQIYYSMNVEVTDKGDVPEGYKVSRKEKRNFPLILESPSPNQTSLYFCASSLISGANVLTFGAGSRLTVL.

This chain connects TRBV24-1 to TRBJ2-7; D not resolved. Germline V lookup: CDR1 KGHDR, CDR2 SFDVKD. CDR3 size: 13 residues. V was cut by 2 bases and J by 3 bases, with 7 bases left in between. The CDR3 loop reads CATSDSGYYEQYF. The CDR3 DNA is TGTGCCACCAGTGATTCAGGCTACTACGAGCAGTACTTC.

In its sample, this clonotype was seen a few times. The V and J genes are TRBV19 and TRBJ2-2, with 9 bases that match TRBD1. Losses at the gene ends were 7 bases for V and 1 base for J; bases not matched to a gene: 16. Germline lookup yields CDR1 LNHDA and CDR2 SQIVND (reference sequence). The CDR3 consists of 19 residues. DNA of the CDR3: TGTGCCAGTACCACCCTAAACCCGGGACAGGGTGGGAACACCGGGGAGCTGTTTTTT. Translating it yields CASTTLNPGQGGNTGELFF.

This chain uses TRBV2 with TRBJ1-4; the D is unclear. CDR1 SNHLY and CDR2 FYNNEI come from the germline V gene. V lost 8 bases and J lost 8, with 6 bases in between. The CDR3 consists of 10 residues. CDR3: CASGQEKLFF. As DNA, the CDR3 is TGTGCCAGCGGTCAGGAAAAACTGTTTTTT.

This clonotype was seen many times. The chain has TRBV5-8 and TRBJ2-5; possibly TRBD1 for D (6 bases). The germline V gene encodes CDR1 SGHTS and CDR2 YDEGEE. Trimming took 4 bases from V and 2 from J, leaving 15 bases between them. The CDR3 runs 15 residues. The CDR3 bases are TGTGCCAGCAGCAATGGACAGTCACGACAAGAGACCCAGTACTTC. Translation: CASSNGQSRQETQYF.

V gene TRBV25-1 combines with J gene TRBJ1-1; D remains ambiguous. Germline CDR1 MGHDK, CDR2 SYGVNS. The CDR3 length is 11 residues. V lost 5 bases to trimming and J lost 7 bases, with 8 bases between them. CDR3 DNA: TGTGCCAGCAGTCGAGGCATTGAAGCTTTCTTT. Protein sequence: CASSRGIEAFF.

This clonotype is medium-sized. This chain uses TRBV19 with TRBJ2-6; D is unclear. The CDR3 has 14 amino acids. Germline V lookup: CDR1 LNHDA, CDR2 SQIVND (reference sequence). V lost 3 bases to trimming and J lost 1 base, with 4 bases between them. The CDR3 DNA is TGTGCCAGTAGTATCGTGTCTGGGGCCAACGTCCTGACTTTC. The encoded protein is CASSIVSGANVLTF.

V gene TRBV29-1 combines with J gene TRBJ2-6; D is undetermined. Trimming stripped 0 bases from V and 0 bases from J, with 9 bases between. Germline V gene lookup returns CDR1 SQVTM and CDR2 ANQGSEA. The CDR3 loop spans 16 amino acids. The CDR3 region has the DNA TGCAGCGTTGAAGATGGTAGGACCTCTGGGGCCAACGTCCTGACTTTC. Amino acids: CSVEDGRTSGANVLTF. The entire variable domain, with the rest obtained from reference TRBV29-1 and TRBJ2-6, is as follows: SAVISQKPSRDICQRGTSLTIQCQVDSQVTMMFWYRQQPGQSLTLIATANQGSEATYESGFVIDKFPISRPNLTFSTLTVSNMSPEDSSIYLCSVEDGRTSGANVLTFGAGSRLTVL.

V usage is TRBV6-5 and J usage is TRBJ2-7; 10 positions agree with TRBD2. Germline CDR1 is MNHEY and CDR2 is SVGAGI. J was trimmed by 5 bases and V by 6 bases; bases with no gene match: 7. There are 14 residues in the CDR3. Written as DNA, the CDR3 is TGTGCCAGCAGGCCCGGGACTAGCGCCAACGAGCAGTACTTC. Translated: CASRPGTSANEQYF.

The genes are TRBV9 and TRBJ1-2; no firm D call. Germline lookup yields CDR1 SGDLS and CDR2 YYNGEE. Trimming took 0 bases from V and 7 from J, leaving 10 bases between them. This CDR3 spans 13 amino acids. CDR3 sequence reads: CASSVVSGFGYTF. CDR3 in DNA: TGTGCCAGCAGCGTAGTATCAGGATTTGGCTACACCTTC.

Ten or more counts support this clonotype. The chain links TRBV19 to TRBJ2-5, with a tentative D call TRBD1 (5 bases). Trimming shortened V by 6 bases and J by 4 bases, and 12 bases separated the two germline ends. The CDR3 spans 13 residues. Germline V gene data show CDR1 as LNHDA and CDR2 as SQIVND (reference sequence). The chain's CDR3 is CASRSRDRETQYF. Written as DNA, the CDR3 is TGTGCCAGTAGGTCCCGAGACAGAGAGACCCAGTACTTC.

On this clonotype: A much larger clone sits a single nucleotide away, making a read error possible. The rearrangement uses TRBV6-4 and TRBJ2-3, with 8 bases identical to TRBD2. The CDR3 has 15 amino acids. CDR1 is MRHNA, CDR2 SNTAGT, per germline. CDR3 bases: TGTGCCAGCAGTGACTCAGCGGGGGCGGGAGATACGCGGTATTTT. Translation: CASSDSAGAGDTRYF.

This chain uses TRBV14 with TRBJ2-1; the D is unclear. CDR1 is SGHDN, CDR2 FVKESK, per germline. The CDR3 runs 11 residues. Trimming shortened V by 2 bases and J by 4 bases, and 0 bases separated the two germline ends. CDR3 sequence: CASSQYNEQFF. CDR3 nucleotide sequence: TGTGCCAGCAGCCAATACAATGAGCAGTTCTTC.

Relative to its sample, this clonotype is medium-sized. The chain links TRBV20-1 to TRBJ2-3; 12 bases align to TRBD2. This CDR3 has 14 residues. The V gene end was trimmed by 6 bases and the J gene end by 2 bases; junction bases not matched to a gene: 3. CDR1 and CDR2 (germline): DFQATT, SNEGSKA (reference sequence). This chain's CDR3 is CSAPSGRATDTQYF. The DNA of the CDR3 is TGCAGTGCCCCTAGCGGGAGGGCCACAGATACGCAGTATTTT.

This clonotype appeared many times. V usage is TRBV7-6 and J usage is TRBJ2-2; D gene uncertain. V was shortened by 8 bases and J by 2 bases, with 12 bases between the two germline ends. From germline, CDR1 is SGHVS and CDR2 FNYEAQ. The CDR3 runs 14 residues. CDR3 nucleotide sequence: TGTGCCAGCGGTTGGGCGATCAACACCGGGGAGCTGTTTTTT. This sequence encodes CASGWAINTGELFF.

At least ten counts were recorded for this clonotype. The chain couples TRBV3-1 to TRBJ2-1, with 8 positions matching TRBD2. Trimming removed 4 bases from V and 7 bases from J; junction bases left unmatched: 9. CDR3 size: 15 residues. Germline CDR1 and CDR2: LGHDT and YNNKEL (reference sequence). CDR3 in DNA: TGTGCCAGCAGCCTCCGTTCTAGCGGGCGTAATGAGCAGTTCTTC. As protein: CASSLRSSGRNEQFF.

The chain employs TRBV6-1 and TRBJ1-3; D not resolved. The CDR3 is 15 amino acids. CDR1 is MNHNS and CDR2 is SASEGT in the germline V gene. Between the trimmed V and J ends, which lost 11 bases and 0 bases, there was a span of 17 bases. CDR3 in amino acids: CALIPPADSGNTIYF. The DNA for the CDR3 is TGTGCCTTAATCCCCCCTGCTGACTCTGGAAACACCATATATTTT.

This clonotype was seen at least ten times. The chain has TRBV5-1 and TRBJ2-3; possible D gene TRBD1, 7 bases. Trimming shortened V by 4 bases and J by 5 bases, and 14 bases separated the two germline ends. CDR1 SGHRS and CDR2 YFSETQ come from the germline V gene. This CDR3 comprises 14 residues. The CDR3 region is CASSEAGGRDTQYF. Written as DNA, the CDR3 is TGCGCCAGCAGCGAGGCAGGGGGGAGAGATACGCAGTATTTT.

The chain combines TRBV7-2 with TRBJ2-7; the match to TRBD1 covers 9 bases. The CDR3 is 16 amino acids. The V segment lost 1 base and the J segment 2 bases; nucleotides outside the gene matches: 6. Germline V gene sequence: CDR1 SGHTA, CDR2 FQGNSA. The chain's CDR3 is CASSLGDRASTYEQYF. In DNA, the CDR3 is TGTGCCAGCAGCTTAGGGGACAGGGCTAGCACCTACGAGCAGTACTTC.

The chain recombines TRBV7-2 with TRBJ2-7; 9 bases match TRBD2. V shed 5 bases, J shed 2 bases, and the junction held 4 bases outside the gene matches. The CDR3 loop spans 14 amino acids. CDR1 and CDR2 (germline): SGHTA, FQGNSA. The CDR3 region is CASSISGSTYEQYF. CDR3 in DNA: TGTGCCAGCAGCATTAGCGGGAGTACCTACGAGCAGTACTTC.

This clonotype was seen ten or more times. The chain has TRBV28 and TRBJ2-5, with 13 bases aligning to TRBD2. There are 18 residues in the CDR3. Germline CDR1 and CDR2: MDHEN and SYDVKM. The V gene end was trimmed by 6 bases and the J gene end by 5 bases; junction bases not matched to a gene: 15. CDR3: CASSSGTSGDLRWETQYF. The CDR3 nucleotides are TGTGCCAGCAGCTCCGGGACTAGCGGGGACCTCCGGTGGGAGACCCAGTACTTC.

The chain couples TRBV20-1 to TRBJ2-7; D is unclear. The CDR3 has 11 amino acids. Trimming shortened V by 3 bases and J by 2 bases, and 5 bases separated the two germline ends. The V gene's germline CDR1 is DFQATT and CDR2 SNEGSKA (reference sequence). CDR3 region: CSARTTYEQYF. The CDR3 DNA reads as TGCAGTGCTAGGACCACCTACGAGCAGTACTTC.

CDR3 sequence: CASSVSGTNHNEQFF. The DNA for the CDR3 is TGTGCCAGTAGTGTGAGCGGGACGAACCACAATGAGCAGTTCTTC. The gene calls are TRBV19 and TRBJ2-1; 7 positions agree with TRBD2. This CDR3 is built from 15 residues. V lost 5 bases, J lost 5 bases, and 9 bases stayed unmatched. Looked up from germline, CDR1 is LNHDA and CDR2 is SQIVND (reference sequence).

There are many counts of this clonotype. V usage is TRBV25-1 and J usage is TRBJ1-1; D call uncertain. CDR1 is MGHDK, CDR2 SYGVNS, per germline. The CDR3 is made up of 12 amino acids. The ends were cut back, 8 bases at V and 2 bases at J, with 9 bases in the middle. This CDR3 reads CASAAKNTEAFF. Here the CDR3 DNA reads TGTGCCAGCGCAGCGAAAAACACTGAAGCTTTCTTT.